One T cell receptor beta chain is described in this entry. The sort gate was single viable CD3+CD4+CD8-CD45RO+ cells for memory CD4+ T cells. These data belong to a study of memory CD4+ T cells and cytomegalovirus serostatus. Per the germline V gene, CDR1 is SQVTM and CDR2 is ANQGSEA. The CDR3 is 14 residues long. Trimming took 5 bases from V and 2 from J, leaving 13 bases between them. Profiled with immunoSEQ multiplex PCR; TCRdb holds only in-frame clones, not every one. The data show some 57,000 clones, less than 80% seen once. J is TRBJ1-5 and V is TRBV29-1; a weak D match, TRBD1 (6 bases). The material sequenced was memory CD4+ T cells from blood. This receptor was taken from an adult in good health and CMV-seronegative. CDR3 residues: CSVWSGGGNQPQHF. CDR3 bases: TGCAGCGTTTGGTCGGGGGGCGGCAATCAGCCCCAGCATTTT.